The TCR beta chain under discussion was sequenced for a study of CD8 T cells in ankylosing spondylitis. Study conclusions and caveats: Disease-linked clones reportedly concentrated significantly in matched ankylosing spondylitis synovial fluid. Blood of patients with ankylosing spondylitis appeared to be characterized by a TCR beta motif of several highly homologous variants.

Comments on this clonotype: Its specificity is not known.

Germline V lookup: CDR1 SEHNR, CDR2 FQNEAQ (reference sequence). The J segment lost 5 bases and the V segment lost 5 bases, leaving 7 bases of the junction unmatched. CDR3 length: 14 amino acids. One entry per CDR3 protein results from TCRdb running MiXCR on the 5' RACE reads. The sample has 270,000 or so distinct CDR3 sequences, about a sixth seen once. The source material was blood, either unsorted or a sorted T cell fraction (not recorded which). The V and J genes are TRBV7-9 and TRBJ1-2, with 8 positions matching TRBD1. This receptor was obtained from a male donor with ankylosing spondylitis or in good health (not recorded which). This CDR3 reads CASSGPDRAYGYTF. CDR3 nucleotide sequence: TGTGCCAGCAGCGGCCCGGACAGGGCTTATGGCTACACCTTC.